This TCR beta chain was recorded in a study of cytomegalovirus exposure and HLA in healthy donors. About the research overall: Tens of millions of unique TCRs from HLA-typed donors made up an early data release.

Researchers ran the PCR with 60 Vbeta and 13 Jbeta primers. Original analysis: Later, an analysis found about 80 million unique TCR beta chains, and 9.5 million to 12 million of these were shared. Assay: immunoSEQ multiplex PCR; the TCRdb copy retains only in-frame clones and omits some. That table supplies the V and J calls and clone size; D and trimming were determined from the DNA. This sample yields about 160,000 clones, of which approximately 80% are seen a single time; 1.3% belongs to the top ten. The germline CDR1 and CDR2 sequences are SGHRS and YFSETQ. This CDR3 has 13 residues. The V and J ends lost 6 bases and 3 bases respectively, with 13 bases between them.

What was sequenced was PBMCs. The genes are TRBV5-1 and TRBJ2-7, with D tentatively TRBD2 (5 bases). This TCR came from a man aged 25-45 years in good health and CMV-seronegative. CDR3 loop: CASNEGSRYEQYF. Written as DNA, the CDR3 is TGCGCCAGCAACGAGGGTTCTCGCTACGAGCAGTACTTC.